One sample yielded the 4 T cell receptor beta chains listed below, sequenced in a study of cytomegalovirus exposure and HLA in healthy donors (TCRdb year 2017). The library was prepared using the immunoSEQ multiplex PCR assay. For the multiplex PCR, a mixture combining 60 forward primers for TCR Vbeta segments and 13 reverse primers for TCR Jbeta segments was used. What TCRdb holds here is the immuneACCESS table cut down to in-frame rearrangements. Part of the clones is not present; checked against another copy, under half of the missing clones reflect an unresolved V gene, and the others are unexplained. In all, the sample holds 100,000 to 150,000 clones, and over 70% of those were seen once. The ten biggest clones cover roughly 3.5% of the sample. Specimen: PBMCs. All receptors derive from a woman in her forties or fifties in good health and CMV-seronegative.

V is TRBV28 and J is TRBJ2-5; 8 positions match TRBD1. The J call is doubtful: the DNA matches TRBJ2-7 better. The CDR3 loop spans 14 amino acids. CDR1 MDHEN and CDR2 SYDVKM come from the germline V gene. The CDR3 spells CASSPGQVIYEQYF. CDR3 nucleotides: TGTGCCAGCAGCCCGGGACAGGTGATCTACGAGCAGTACTTC.

About this clone: Other DNA sequences in the sample encode the same CDR3. The J gene is TRBJ1-4, the V gene TRBV27; D is undetermined. Germline V lookup: CDR1 MNHEY, CDR2 SMNVEV (reference sequence). Trimming shortened V by 4 bases and J by 2 bases, and 11 bases separated the two germline ends. The CDR3 loop spans 15 amino acids. CDR3 nucleotide sequence: TGTGCCAGCAGTTCCAGGCGCGCTACTAATGAAAAACTGTTTTTT. This encodes CASSSRRATNEKLFF.

The chain carries TRBV18 and TRBJ2-2, with 13 bases identical to TRBD2. The CDR3 is made up of 22 amino acids. J was trimmed by 2 bases and V by 4 bases; bases with no gene match: 19. Germline loops: CDR1 KGHSH, CDR2 LQKENI. The CDR3 DNA is TGTGCCAGCTCACTCACTAAGGGACTAGCGGGGCGAGACCTCCTTAACACCGGGGAGCTGTTTTTT. Translation gives CASSLTKGLAGRDLLNTGELFF. The variable domain in full, completed from reference TRBV18 and TRBJ2-2, reads NAGVMQNPRHLVRRRGQEARLRCSPMKGHSHVYWYRQLPEEGLKFMVYLQKENIIDESGMPKERFSAEFPKEGPSILRIQQVVRGDSAAYFCASSLTKGLAGRDLLNTGELFFGEGSRLTVL.

In its sample, this clone was seen a few times. The chain carries TRBV7-2 and TRBJ1-2; D not certain. The CDR3 runs to 13 residues. Germline CDR1 and CDR2: SGHTA and FQGNSA. The V and J ends lost 5 bases and 8 bases respectively, with 15 bases between them. In DNA form, the CDR3 reads TGTGCCAGCAGCCCGTACAACGGGAGAGGCTACACCTTC. It translates to CASSPYNGRGYTF.